The rows below give T cell receptor beta chains drawn from one sample of a study of metastatic and nonmetastatic thyroid tumors. TCRdb re-clonotyped the PCR reads via MiXCR. The table shows roughly 33,000 clones, with roughly 19% occurring only once. The sample consisted of blood. The origin of the receptors is a male donor with papillary thyroid cancer or a benign thyroid nodule (not recorded which). Some clones in this sample may be carry-over from other donors' samples. Both conserved end residues are part of each CDR3. Fields, in order: D gene, clone size, J gene, CDR3 length, V gene, CDR3 DNA, CDR3 protein. The D gene is left open where the match is weak. Clone size appears in some rows only: once, few, many, or a class for an expanded clone.

D: TRBD2
size: once
J: TRBJ2-2
length: 18
V: TRBV10-1
DNA: TGCGCCAGCAGTCCATTTGGACTAGCGGGAAAGAACACCGGGGAGCTGTTTTTT
CDR3: CASSPFGLAGKNTGELFF

D: TRBD1
size: many
J: TRBJ2-2
length: 15
V: TRBV7-9
DNA: TGTGCCAGCAGCCGGGACAGGGGAAGTCGTGGGGAGCTGTTTTTT
CDR3: CASSRDRGSRGELFF

D: .
size: .
J: TRBJ2-5
length: 10
V: TRBV12-3/TRBV12-4
DNA: TGTGCCAGCAGGGGGGAGACCCAGTACTTC
CDR3: CASRGETQYF

D: .
size: many
J: TRBJ2-3
length: 13
V: TRBV19
DNA: TGTGCCAGCGCGGAGAGAAGCACAGATACGCAGTATTTT
CDR3: CASAERSTDTQYF

D: .
size: few
J: TRBJ2-2
length: 14
V: TRBV6-4
DNA: TGTGCCAGCAGACATAGCTTAATGGCCGGGGAGCTGTTTTTT
CDR3: CASRHSLMAGELFF

D: .
size: .
J: TRBJ2-7
length: 14
V: TRBV20-1
DNA: TGCAGTGCTAGAGGGACGGACAGCTACTACGAGCAGTACTTC
CDR3: CSARGTDSYYEQYF

D: .
size: .
J: TRBJ2-3
length: 16
V: TRBV5-1
DNA: TGCGCCAGCAGCTTTAGCGGACAGTGTGGTTCAGATACGCAGTATTTT
CDR3: CASSFSGQCGSDTQYF

D: .
size: many
J: TRBJ2-1
length: 16
V: TRBV30
DNA: TGTGCCTCCGCGGACGGGCGGGGCCGCTCCTACAATGAGCAGTTCTTC
CDR3: CASADGRGRSYNEQFF

D: .
size: .
J: TRBJ2-7
length: 15
V: TRBV11-2
DNA: TGTGCCAGCAGCTTTTCTGGCGGTAGCTCCTACGAGCAGTACTTC
CDR3: CASSFSGGSSYEQYF

D: .
size: .
J: TRBJ2-1
length: 12
V: TRBV6-1
DNA: TGTGCCAGCAGTGGTCAAAGGGATGAGCAGTTCTTC
CDR3: CASSGQRDEQFF

D: TRBD2
size: .
J: TRBJ2-5
length: 15
V: TRBV6-4
DNA: TGTGCCAGCAGTTATTCTAGCGGGACGGGAGTGACCCAGTACTTC
CDR3: CASSYSSGTGVTQYF

D: .
size: .
J: TRBJ1-4
length: 12
V: TRBV12-3/TRBV12-4
DNA: TGTGCCAGCAGCCCTCATAGGACGATACTGATTTTT
CDR3: CASSPHRTILIF

D: TRBD2
size: once
J: TRBJ2-5
length: 12
V: TRBV20-1
DNA: TGCAGTGCTAGGCCGGGGGGGGAGACCCAGTACTTC
CDR3: CSARPGGETQYF

D: TRBD1
size: many
J: TRBJ1-5
length: 16
V: TRBV6-2/TRBV6-3
DNA: TGTGCCAGCAGCGAACCGGGACAGGGTCGAAATCAGCCCCAGCATTTT
CDR3: CASSEPGQGRNQPQHF

D: .
size: medium-sized
J: TRBJ1-2
length: 13
V: TRBV6-5
DNA: TGTGCCAGCAGTCCCTCGGGGAACTATGGCTACACCTTC
CDR3: CASSPSGNYGYTF

D: .
size: many
J: TRBJ1-1
length: 13
V: TRBV29-1
DNA: TGCAGCGTTGAAAGGCAGATGGACACTGAAGCTTTCTTT
CDR3: CSVERQMDTEAFF

D: .
size: few
J: TRBJ1-5
length: 13
V: TRBV19
DNA: TGTGCCAGTAGTCCACGGTCTGGTCAGCCCCAGCATTTT
CDR3: CASSPRSGQPQHF

D: TRBD1
size: many
J: TRBJ1-1
length: 14
V: TRBV19
DNA: TGTGCCAGTAGGCTCGACAGGGGCGCGGGTGAAGCTTTCTTT
CDR3: CASRLDRGAGEAFF

D: TRBD1
size: .
J: TRBJ1-2
length: 17
V: TRBV11-1
DNA: TGTGCCAGCAGCTTTTCGGCCCCGACAGGGTATTGGTATGGCTACACCTTC
CDR3: CASSFSAPTGYWYGYTF

D: .
size: many
J: TRBJ1-3
length: 13
V: TRBV10-2
DNA: TGCGCCAGCAGTGAGAGGAGTGGAAACACCATATATTTT
CDR3: CASSERSGNTIYF

D: .
size: many
J: TRBJ1-2
length: 13
V: TRBV6-1
DNA: TGTGCCAGCAGTTCCGACATGAAAAAAAGCTACACCTTC
CDR3: CASSSDMKKSYTF

D: TRBD1
size: few
J: TRBJ1-5
length: 14
V: TRBV27
DNA: TGTGCCAGCAGTCTGGACAGGGAATATCAGCCCCAGCATTTT
CDR3: CASSLDREYQPQHF

D: .
size: many
J: TRBJ1-1
length: 14
V: TRBV4-1
DNA: TGCGCCAGCAGCCAAGTCGGCGGGAACACTGAAGCTTTCTTT
CDR3: CASSQVGGNTEAFF

D: TRBD1
size: .
J: TRBJ2-7
length: 15
V: TRBV4-1
DNA: TGCGCCAGCAGCCAAGAGGGGACAGGGTGCAACGAGCAGTACTTC
CDR3: CASSQEGTGCNEQYF

D: .
size: many
J: TRBJ1-2
length: 13
V: TRBV11-2
DNA: TGTGCCAGCAGCTTGTTAGTCACGGGTGGCTACACCTTC
CDR3: CASSLLVTGGYTF

D: TRBD2
size: .
J: TRBJ2-3
length: 16
V: TRBV9
DNA: TGTGCCAGCAGCGTTGGGACTAGCGGGAGTGGAGATACGCAGTATTTT
CDR3: CASSVGTSGSGDTQYF